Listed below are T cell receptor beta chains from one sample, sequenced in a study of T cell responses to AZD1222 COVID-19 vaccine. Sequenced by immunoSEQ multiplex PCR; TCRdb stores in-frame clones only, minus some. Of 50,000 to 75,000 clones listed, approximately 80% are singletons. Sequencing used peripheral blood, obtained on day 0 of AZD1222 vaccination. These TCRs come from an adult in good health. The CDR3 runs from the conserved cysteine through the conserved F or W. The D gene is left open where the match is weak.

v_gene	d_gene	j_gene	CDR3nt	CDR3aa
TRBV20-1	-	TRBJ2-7	TGCAGTGCCCAAAGAAGCGACGAGCAGTACTTC	CSAQRSDEQYF
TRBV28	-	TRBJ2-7	TGTGCCAGCAGTTTATTATCGGGCGTCGGCGAGCAGTACTTC	CASSLLSGVGEQYF
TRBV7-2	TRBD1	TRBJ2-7	TGTGCCAGCAGTTTTACTCCTGGACAGGGCAACGAGCAGTACTTC	CASSFTPGQGNEQYF
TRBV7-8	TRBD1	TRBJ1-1	TGTGCCAGCAGCTTAGAGGGGGCCACTGAAGCTTTCTTT	CASSLEGATEAFF
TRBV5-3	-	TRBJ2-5	TGTGCCAGAAGCCTTGACAAGGGTCAAGAGACCCAGTACTTC	CARSLDKGQETQYF
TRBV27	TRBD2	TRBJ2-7	TGTGCCAGCAGTCCATTAGCGGGGGGGCCCAACGAGCAGTACTTC	CASSPLAGGPNEQYF
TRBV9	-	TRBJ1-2	TGTGCCAGCAGCGTAGAGGGGAACTATGGCTACACCTTC	CASSVEGNYGYTF
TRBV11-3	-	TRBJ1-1	TGTGCCAGCAGCGACACCGCCCGGGGCAGATTGAACACTGAAGCTTTCTTT	CASSDTARGRLNTEAFF
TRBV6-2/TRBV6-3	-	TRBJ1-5	TGTGCCAGCAGTTTCCAGTATGGCAATCAGCCCCAGCATTTT	CASSFQYGNQPQHF
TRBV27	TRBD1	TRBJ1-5	TGTGCCAGCAGTTCGCACCGGGACAGGGTATGGGGGGATAGCAATCAGCCCCAGCATTTT	CASSSHRDRVWGDSNQPQHF